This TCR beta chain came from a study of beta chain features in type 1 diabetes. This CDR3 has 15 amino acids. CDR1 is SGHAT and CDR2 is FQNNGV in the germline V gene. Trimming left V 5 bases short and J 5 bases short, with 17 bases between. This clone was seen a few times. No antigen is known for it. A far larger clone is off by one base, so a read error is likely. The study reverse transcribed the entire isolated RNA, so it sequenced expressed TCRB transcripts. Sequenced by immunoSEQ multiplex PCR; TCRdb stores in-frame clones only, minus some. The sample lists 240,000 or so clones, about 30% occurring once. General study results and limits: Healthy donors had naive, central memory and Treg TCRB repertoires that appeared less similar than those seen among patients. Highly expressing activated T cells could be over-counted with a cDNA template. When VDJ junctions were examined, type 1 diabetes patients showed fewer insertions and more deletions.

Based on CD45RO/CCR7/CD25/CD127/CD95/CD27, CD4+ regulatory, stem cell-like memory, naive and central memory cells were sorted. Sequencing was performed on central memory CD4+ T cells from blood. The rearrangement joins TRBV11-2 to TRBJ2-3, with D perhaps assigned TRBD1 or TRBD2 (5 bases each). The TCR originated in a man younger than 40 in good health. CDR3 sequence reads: CASSPLAGTQDTQYF. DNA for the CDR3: TGTGCCAGCAGCCCCTTAGCCGGGACGCAAGATACGCAGTATTTT.